The 32 T cell receptor beta chains given below trace back to one sample, sequenced in a study of CD8 T cells in Susac syndrome. Random hexamers were used to reverse transcribe the RNA input (roughly 0.5 to 1 ug). Each CDR3 protein gets one entry after TCRdb re-called the immunoSEQ multiplex PCR reads with MiXCR. The sample gives about 200,000 distinct CDR3 sequences, approximately 95% of which show up once; 0.1% is in the top ten. The sequenced sample was CD4+ T cells from PBMCs. Every receptor here comes from a human donor in good health.

The chain links TRBV27 to TRBJ1-2; D perhaps matches TRBD1 (6 bases). V lost 6 bases to trimming and J lost 6 bases, with 17 bases between them. Germline V lookup: CDR1 MNHEY, CDR2 SMNVEV (reference sequence). This CDR3 spans 14 amino acids. DNA of the CDR3: TGTGCCAGCAGGGGGGGCAGGGATCCCGATGGCTACACCTTC. It specifies CASRGGRDPDGYTF.

The CDR3 coding sequence is TGCAGTGCTAGATCGAGAGGGTTAGTCCGGTCCGCGGAAAAACTGTTTTTT. Protein: CSARSRGLVRSAEKLFF. The chain recombines TRBV20-1 with TRBJ1-4, with no clear D. The V end was cut by 2 bases, the J end by 8 bases, with 24 bases between. Germline V CDR1 and CDR2: DFQATT, SNEGSKA (reference sequence). The CDR3 runs 17 residues.

The chain uses TRBV20-1 and TRBJ2-5; D is undetermined. Germline-derived CDR1 and CDR2 are DFQATT and SNEGSKA (reference sequence). The CDR3 spans 13 residues. V was clipped by 6 bases and J by 3 bases, with 14 bases between them. As DNA, the CDR3 is TGCAGTGCCCCCGGAGAAGTGAAAGAGACCCAGTACTTC. Amino acids: CSAPGEVKETQYF.

V usage is TRBV29-1 and J usage is TRBJ2-3, with 8 positions matching TRBD1. This CDR3 is built from 14 residues. CDR1 is SQVTM, CDR2 ANQGSEA, per germline. Losses at the gene ends were 8 bases for V and 3 bases for J; bases not matched to a gene: 10. For the CDR3, the DNA is TGCAGCTGCCTAAGGGGACAGGCGACAGATACGCAGTATTTT. Amino acids: CSCLRGQATDTQYF.

The CDR3 loop reads CASSLGSPGMSNYGYTF. The CDR3 nucleotides are TGTGCCAGCAGCTTAGGCTCCCCAGGGATGTCTAACTATGGCTACACCTTC. The rearrangement uses TRBV7-2 and TRBJ1-2, with D possibly being TRBD1 (5 bases). This CDR3 is built from 17 residues. Germline CDR1 and CDR2: SGHTA and FQGNSA. Trimming removed 1 base from V and 0 bases from J, with 15 bases in between.

In this sample, this clonotype turned up once. J is TRBJ1-2 and V is TRBV3-1, with D maybe TRBD1 (6 bases). This CDR3 is built from 16 residues. Trimming pared 1 base from V and 4 bases from J, leaving 16 bases between. Per the germline V gene, CDR1 is LGHDT and CDR2 is YNNKEL (reference sequence). CDR3 loop: CASSQGQGHLAYGYTF. The CDR3 DNA reads as TGTGCCAGCAGCCAAGGGCAGGGGCACCTAGCCTATGGCTACACCTTC.

The DNA for the CDR3 is TGTGCCAGCAGCACCCAGCGGGAGACCCAGTACTTC. Its protein is CASSTQRETQYF. The genes are TRBV7-2 and TRBJ2-5; D is possibly TRBD2 (5 bases). The CDR3 is 12 amino acids. Trimming pared 5 bases from V and 5 bases from J, leaving 9 bases between. CDR1 is SGHTA, CDR2 FQGNSA, per germline.

The rearrangement joins TRBV12-3 or TRBV12-4 to TRBJ1-2; the D gene is possibly TRBD1 (6 bases). V was trimmed by 5 bases and J by 7 bases, leaving 14 bases between them. This CDR3 spans 13 amino acids. Written as DNA, the CDR3 is TGTGCCAGCAGTCGGACAGTACAAAGTGGCTACACCTTC. This sequence encodes CASSRTVQSGYTF.

The chain recombines TRBV21-1 with TRBJ1-2. TRBV21-1 is a known pseudogene. This CDR3 has 14 residues. CDR3 sequence reads: CASRYTGPLGGYTF. For the CDR3, the DNA is TGTGCCAGTCGTTATACCGGGCCCCTTGGTGGCTACACCTTC.

V is TRBV6-2 or TRBV6-3 and J is TRBJ1-6, with D unresolved. Germline V gene sequence: CDR1 MNHEY, CDR2 SVGEGT. The V end lost 4 bases, the J end lost 10 bases, and 14 bases lay between the germline ends. This CDR3 comprises 14 residues. This CDR3 reads CASSSASELSPLHF. The CDR3 nucleotides are TGTGCCAGCAGTTCGGCGTCAGAACTCTCACCCCTCCACTTT.

The chain carries TRBV20-1 and TRBJ2-1; tentatively, D is TRBD2 (6 bases). The CDR3 has 14 residues. Germline values: CDR1 DFQATT, CDR2 SNEGSKA (reference sequence). The V end was cut by 0 bases, the J end by 7 bases, with 13 bases between. CDR3 coding DNA: TGCAGTGCTAGAGATGCTGGCGGGATGAATGAGCAGTTCTTC. As protein: CSARDAGGMNEQFF.

This rearrangement joins TRBV12-3 or TRBV12-4 to TRBJ2-1; 7 bases align to TRBD1. V gave up 6 bases and J gave up 10 bases; unmatched junction bases: 6. The CDR3 sequence is 12 residues long. The CDR3 DNA follows: TGTGCCAGCAGGTACAGGGGATACGAGCAGTTCTTC. This gives the protein CASRYRGYEQFF.

The V gene is TRBV14, the J gene TRBJ2-4; a possible D gene is TRBD2 (6 bases). The CDR3 loop spans 17 amino acids. Germline CDR1 is SGHDN and CDR2 is FVKESK. V lost 0 bases and J lost 4, with 16 bases in between. The CDR3 protein is CASSQDEYSGTKNIQYF. In nucleotides, the CDR3 is TGTGCCAGCAGCCAAGATGAGTATTCCGGGACTAAAAACATTCAGTACTTC. Variable domain in full (rest from reference TRBV14 and TRBJ2-4): EAGVTQFPSHSVIEKGQTVTLRCDPISGHDNLYWYRRVMGKEIKFLLHFVKESKQDESGMPNNRFLAERTGGTYSTLKVQPAELEDSGVYFCASSQDEYSGTKNIQYFGAGTRLSVL.

This chain uses TRBV2 with TRBJ2-1; D perhaps matches TRBD2 (5 bases). V gave up 3 bases and J gave up 5 bases, with 17 bases separating them. Looked up from germline, CDR1 is SNHLY and CDR2 is FYNNEI. The CDR3 is made up of 16 amino acids. The CDR3 DNA reads as TGTGCCAGCAGTGATTCCGATGAGGGAGCAGACAATGAGCAGTTCTTC. Its protein product is CASSDSDEGADNEQFF.

This clonotype came up once. The chain carries TRBV4-3 and TRBJ1-6, with no clear D. This CDR3 has 14 residues. V dropped 0 bases and J dropped 10 bases, with 10 bases sitting between them. Germline CDR1 is LGHNA and CDR2 is YSLEER. In DNA form, the CDR3 reads TGCGCCAGCAGCCAAGATCTGGCAGAATCACCCCTCCACTTT. Protein sequence: CASSQDLAESPLHF.

This chain links TRBV11-2 with TRBJ2-7, with D possibly matching TRBD2 (6 bases). Germline CDR1 is SGHAT and CDR2 is FQNNGV. The V gene lost 1 base and the J gene lost 3 bases, with 7 bases spanning the gap. The CDR3 contains 13 residues. The CDR3, as DNA: TGTGCCAGCAGCTTAGGCGGGGACTACGAGCAGTACTTC. It yields the protein CASSLGGDYEQYF.

The rearrangement links TRBV2 to TRBJ2-1; D might be TRBD1 (5 bases). V was pared by 1 base and J by 12 bases, with 13 bases between. From germline, CDR1 is SNHLY and CDR2 FYNNEI. The CDR3 has 13 amino acids. In DNA, the CDR3 is TGTGCCAGCAGTGAAGAAGGCAGGGTGACGCAGTTCTTC. Residues: CASSEEGRVTQFF.

The chain couples TRBV7-9 to TRBJ2-7; D unclear. V was pared by 5 bases and J by 3 bases, with 14 bases between. This CDR3 contains 14 residues. CDR1 and CDR2 from the germline V gene are SEHNR and FQNEAQ (reference sequence). The CDR3 DNA is TGTGCCAGCAGCGATTGGACGGCCGACTACGAGCAGTACTTC. Protein sequence: CASSDWTADYEQYF.

The rearrangement joins TRBV3-1 to TRBJ1-5; tentatively, D is TRBD1 (5 bases). V dropped 6 bases and J dropped 5 bases, with 14 bases sitting between them. Per the germline V gene, CDR1 is LGHDT and CDR2 is YNNKEL (reference sequence). The CDR3 length is 14 residues. The CDR3: CASSRDSSDQPQHF. The CDR3 bases are TGTGCCAGCAGTCGCGACAGTTCGGATCAGCCCCAGCATTTT.

The rearrangement uses TRBV29-1 and TRBJ1-1; D may be TRBD1 (5 bases). This CDR3 comprises 11 residues. Germline V gene sequence: CDR1 SQVTM, CDR2 ANQGSEA. Trimming stripped 8 bases from V and 12 bases from J, with 19 bases between. The CDR3 region is CSLGQEGKTFF. The CDR3 DNA is TGCAGCCTAGGGCAGGAGGGGAAAACTTTCTTT.

The rearrangement joins TRBV29-1 to TRBJ1-1; 7 nucleotides match TRBD1. Germline V gene sequence: CDR1 SQVTM, CDR2 ANQGSEA. This CDR3 is 11 amino acids long. Trimming at V came to 3 bases and at J to 7 bases, leaving 2 bases not matched to a gene. Here the CDR3 DNA reads TGCAGCGTTGACCGGGACAGTGAAGCTTTCTTT. Amino acid sequence: CSVDRDSEAFF.

J is TRBJ2-5 and V is TRBV9; no definite D call. This CDR3 is built from 14 residues. Germline assignment: CDR1 SGDLS and CDR2 YYNGEE. V shed 4 bases and J shed 2 bases, with 12 bases lying between them. CDR3 coding DNA: TGTGCCAGCAGCATGACGGCAGAACAAGAGACCCAGTACTTC. It yields the protein CASSMTAEQETQYF. Looking up the rest from reference TRBV9 and TRBJ2-5 gives the full variable domain: DSGVTQTPKHLITATGQRVTLRCSPRSGDLSVYWYQQSLDQGLQFLIQYYNGEERAKGNILERFSAQQFPDLHSELNLSSLELGDSALYFCASSMTAEQETQYFGPGTRLLVL.

This chain links TRBV24-1 with TRBJ2-5, with D perhaps given as TRBD1 or TRBD2 (7 bases each). Germline V gene sequence: CDR1 KGHDR, CDR2 SFDVKD. The V and J ends lost 9 bases and 2 bases respectively, with 15 bases between them. This CDR3 region has 14 residues. Written as DNA, the CDR3 is TGTGCCACCGCTCAGGGGGGGGGACAAGAGACCCAGTACTTC. Translation: CATAQGGGQETQYF.

The chain carries TRBV4-1 and TRBJ1-6; D is undetermined. The CDR3 has 16 amino acids. Trimming removed 1 base at V and 10 bases at J, with 17 bases between. Germline lookup yields CDR1 MGHRA and CDR2 YSYEKL. DNA of the CDR3: TGCGCCAGCAGCCAAGGCGGCTCTGAGGGAAGATCACCCCTCCACTTT. Residues: CASSQGGSEGRSPLHF.

V usage is TRBV20-1 and J usage is TRBJ2-7; weak D call: TRBD2 (5 bases). Trimming shortened V by 3 bases and J by 6 bases, and 12 bases separated the two germline ends. Germline CDR1 reads DFQATT; CDR2 reads SNEGSKA (reference sequence). This CDR3 region has 12 residues. CDR3 sequence (DNA): TGCAGTGCTAGTCGGGGAGTGCTCGAGCAGTACTTC. Amino acids: CSASRGVLEQYF.

This chain uses TRBV11-2 with TRBJ2-1, with 7 bases that match TRBD1. The ends lost 5 bases at V and 7 bases at J; junction bases unmatched: 8. This CDR3 is 14 amino acids long. Germline V CDR1 and CDR2: SGHAT, FQNNGV. As DNA, the CDR3 is TGTGCCAGCAGCCTCCAACGGGACAGTAATGAGCAGTTCTTC. Protein sequence: CASSLQRDSNEQFF.

The V gene is TRBV27, the J gene TRBJ1-5; 8 positions agree with TRBD1. Germline loops: CDR1 MNHEY, CDR2 SMNVEV (reference sequence). CDR3 length equals 17 residues. V lost 0 bases to trimming and J lost 5 bases; unmatched junction nucleotides: 9. The CDR3 DNA sequence: TGTGCCAGCAGTTTATCGTTGTCGGACAGGGAAGATCAGCCCCAGCATTTT. Amino acid sequence: CASSLSLSDREDQPQHF.

J is TRBJ1-2 and V is TRBV20-1, with D hard to call. The CDR3 length is 11 residues. The ends were cut back, 3 bases at V and 6 bases at J, with 8 bases in the middle. Germline CDR1 and CDR2: DFQATT and SNEGSKA (reference sequence). The CDR3 nucleotides are TGCAGTGCTAGGGGCGGGGATGGCTACACCTTC. Translating it yields CSARGGDGYTF.

This sequence joins TRBV20-1 and TRBJ2-1; 9 bases are a match to TRBD2. Losses at the gene ends were 6 bases for V and 6 bases for J; bases not matched to a gene: 15. CDR1 is DFQATT and CDR2 is SNEGSKA in the germline V gene (reference sequence). The CDR3 runs to 16 residues. The CDR3 loop is CSALGGLAGTSNEQFF. Written as DNA, the CDR3 is TGCAGTGCGCTAGGGGGCCTAGCGGGGACATCCAATGAGCAGTTCTTC.

The V gene is TRBV7-2, the J gene TRBJ2-2; 12 bases are a match to TRBD2. V was pared by 5 bases and J by 7 bases, with 5 bases of the junction left unmatched. This CDR3 contains 15 residues. Germline V gene sequence: CDR1 SGHTA, CDR2 FQGNSA. CDR3 sequence (DNA): TGTGCCAGCAGCAGACTAGCGGGAGAGGTCGGGGAGCTGTTTTTT. Protein sequence: CASSRLAGEVGELFF.

This chain uses TRBV24-1 with TRBJ2-5, with D perhaps being TRBD1 or TRBD2 (5 bases each). With 9 bases removed from V and 4 bases from J, the gap between germline ends came to 17 bases. This CDR3 spans 14 amino acids. Germline V gene data show CDR1 as KGHDR and CDR2 as SFDVKD. The CDR3, as DNA: TGTGCCACCGGAACGGGGACCTCGGCAGAGACCCAGTACTTC. It yields the protein CATGTGTSAETQYF.

This clonotype has only a few counts. The J gene is TRBJ2-3, the V gene TRBV3-1; D ambiguous. The germline V and J ends were trimmed by 4 bases and 4 bases, with 6 bases remaining between them. Per the germline V gene, CDR1 is LGHDT and CDR2 is YNNKEL (reference sequence). CDR3 size: 12 residues. The CDR3 protein is CASSPGPDTQYF. CDR3 sequence (DNA): TGTGCCAGCAGCCCCGGGCCAGATACGCAGTATTTT.